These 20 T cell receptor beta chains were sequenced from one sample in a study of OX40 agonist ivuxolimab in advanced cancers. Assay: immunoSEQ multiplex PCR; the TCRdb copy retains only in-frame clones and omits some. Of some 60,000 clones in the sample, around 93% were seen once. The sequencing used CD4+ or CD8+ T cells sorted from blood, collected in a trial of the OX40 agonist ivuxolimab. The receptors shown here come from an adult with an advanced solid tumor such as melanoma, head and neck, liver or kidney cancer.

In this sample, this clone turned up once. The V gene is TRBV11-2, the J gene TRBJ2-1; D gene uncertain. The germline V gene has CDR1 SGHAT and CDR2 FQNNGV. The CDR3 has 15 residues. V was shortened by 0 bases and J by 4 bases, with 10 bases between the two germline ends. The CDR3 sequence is CASSLDRAAYNEQFF. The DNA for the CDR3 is TGTGCCAGCAGCTTAGATCGCGCCGCATACAATGAGCAGTTCTTC. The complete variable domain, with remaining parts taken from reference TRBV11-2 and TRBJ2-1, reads EAGVAQSPRYKIIEKRQSVAFWCNPISGHATLYWYQQILGQGPKLLIQFQNNGVVDDSQLPKDRFSAERLKGVDSTLKIQPAKLEDSAVYLCASSLDRAAYNEQFFGPGTRLTVL.

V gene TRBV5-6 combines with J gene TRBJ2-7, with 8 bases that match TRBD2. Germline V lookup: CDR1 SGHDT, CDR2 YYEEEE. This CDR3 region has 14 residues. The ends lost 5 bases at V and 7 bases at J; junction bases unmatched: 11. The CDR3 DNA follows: TGTGCCAGCAGTCCGGGACTAGGGATACGTGAGCAGTACTTC. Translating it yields CASSPGLGIREQYF.

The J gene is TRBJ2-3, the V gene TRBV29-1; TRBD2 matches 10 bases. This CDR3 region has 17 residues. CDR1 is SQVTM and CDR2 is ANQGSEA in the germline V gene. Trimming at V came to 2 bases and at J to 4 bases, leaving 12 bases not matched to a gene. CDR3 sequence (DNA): TGCAGCGTTGAACTCGGGAGAGCGGGGGGGCTCCCAGATACGCAGTATTTT. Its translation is CSVELGRAGGLPDTQYF.

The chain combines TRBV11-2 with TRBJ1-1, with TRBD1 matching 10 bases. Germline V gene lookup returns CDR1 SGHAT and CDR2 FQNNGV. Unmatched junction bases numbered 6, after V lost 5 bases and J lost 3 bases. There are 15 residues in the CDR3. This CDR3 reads CASSIGTGADTEAFF. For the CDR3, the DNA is TGTGCCAGCAGCATCGGGACAGGGGCCGACACTGAAGCTTTCTTT.

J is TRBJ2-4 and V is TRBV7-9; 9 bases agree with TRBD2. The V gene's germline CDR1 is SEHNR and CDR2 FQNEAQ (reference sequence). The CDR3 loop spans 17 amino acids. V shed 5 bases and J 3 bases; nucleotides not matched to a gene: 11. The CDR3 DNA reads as TGTGCCAGCAGCCCCTTAGCGGGAGTCGATGACAAAAACATTCAGTACTTC. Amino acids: CASSPLAGVDDKNIQYF. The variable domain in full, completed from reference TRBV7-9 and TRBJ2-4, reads DTGVSQNPRHKITKRGQNVTFRCDPISEHNRLYWYRQTLGQGPEFLTYFQNEAQLEKSRLLSDRFSAERPKGSFSTLEIQRTEQGDSAMYLCASSPLAGVDDKNIQYFGAGTRLSVL.

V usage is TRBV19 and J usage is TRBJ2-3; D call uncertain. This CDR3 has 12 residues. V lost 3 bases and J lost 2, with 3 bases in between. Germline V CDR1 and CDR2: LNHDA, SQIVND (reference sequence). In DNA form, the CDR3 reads TGTGCCAGTAGTATTCACACAGATACGCAGTATTTT. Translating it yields CASSIHTDTQYF.

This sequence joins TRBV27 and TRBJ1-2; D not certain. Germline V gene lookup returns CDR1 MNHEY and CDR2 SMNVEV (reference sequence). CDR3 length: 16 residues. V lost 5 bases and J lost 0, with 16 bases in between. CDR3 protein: CASSRNFVGANYGYTF. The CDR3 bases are TGTGCCAGCAGTCGGAATTTCGTGGGAGCTAACTATGGCTACACCTTC.

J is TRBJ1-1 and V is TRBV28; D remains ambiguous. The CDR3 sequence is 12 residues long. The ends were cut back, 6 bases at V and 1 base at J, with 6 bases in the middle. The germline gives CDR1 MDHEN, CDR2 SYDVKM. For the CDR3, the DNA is TGTGCCAGCAGCCCAGCGAACACTGAAGCTTTCTTT. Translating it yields CASSPANTEAFF.

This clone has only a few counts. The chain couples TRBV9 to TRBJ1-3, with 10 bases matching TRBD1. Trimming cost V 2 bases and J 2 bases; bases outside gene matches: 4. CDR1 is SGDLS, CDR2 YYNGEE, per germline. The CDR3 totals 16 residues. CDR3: CASSVTDRGTGNTIYF. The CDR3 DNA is TGTGCCAGCAGCGTTACGGACAGGGGGACTGGAAACACCATATATTTT.

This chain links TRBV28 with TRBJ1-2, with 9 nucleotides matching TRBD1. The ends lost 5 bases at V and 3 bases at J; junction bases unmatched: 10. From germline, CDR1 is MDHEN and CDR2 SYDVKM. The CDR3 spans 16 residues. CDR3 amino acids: CASSLRTGENYYGYTF. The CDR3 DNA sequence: TGTGCCAGCAGTCTTCGGACAGGGGAAAATTACTATGGCTACACCTTC.

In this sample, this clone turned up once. The CDR3 region has the DNA TGCGCCAGCAGCTTAGGGGTAGGCAGAGTCTCCGCCAAAAACATTCAGTACTTC. Amino acids: CASSLGVGRVSAKNIQYF. V usage is TRBV5-1 and J usage is TRBJ2-4; D may be TRBD1 (5 bases). CDR1 is SGHRS, CDR2 YFSETQ, per germline. This CDR3 contains 18 residues. Trimming removed 2 bases from V and 1 base from J, with 19 bases in between.

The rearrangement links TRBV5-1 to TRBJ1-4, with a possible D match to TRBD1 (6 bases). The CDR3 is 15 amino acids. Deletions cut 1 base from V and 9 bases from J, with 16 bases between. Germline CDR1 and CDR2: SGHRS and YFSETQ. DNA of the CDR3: TGCGCCAGCAGCTTGACGCCTGGCACAGGGAAAAAACTGTTTTTT. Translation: CASSLTPGTGKKLFF.

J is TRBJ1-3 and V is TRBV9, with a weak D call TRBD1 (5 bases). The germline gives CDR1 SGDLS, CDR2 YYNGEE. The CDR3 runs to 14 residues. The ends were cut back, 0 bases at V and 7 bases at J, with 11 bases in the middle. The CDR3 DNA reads TGTGCCAGCAGCGTAGTTGAGAGGGGTAACACCATATATTTT. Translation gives CASSVVERGNTIYF.

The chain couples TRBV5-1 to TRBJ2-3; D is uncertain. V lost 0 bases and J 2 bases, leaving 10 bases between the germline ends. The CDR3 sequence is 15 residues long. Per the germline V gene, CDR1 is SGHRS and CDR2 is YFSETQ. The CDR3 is CASSLARTLTDTQYF. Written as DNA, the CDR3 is TGCGCCAGCAGCTTGGCACGGACCCTCACAGATACGCAGTATTTT.

The CDR3 protein is CASSPGGSRTGELFF. The CDR3 nucleotides are TGTGCCAGCAGCCCAGGTGGCTCGAGGACCGGGGAGCTGTTTTTT. This chain joins TRBV28 and TRBJ2-2; no reliable D call. The CDR3 is 15 residues long. Germline lookup yields CDR1 MDHEN and CDR2 SYDVKM. The ends were cut back, 6 bases at V and 5 bases at J, with 16 bases in the middle. The full variable domain, its missing parts supplied by reference TRBV28 and TRBJ2-2, is DVKVTQSSRYLVKRTGEKVFLECVQDMDHENMFWYRQDPGLGLRLIYFSYDVKMKEKGDIPEGYSVSREKKERFSLILESASTNQTSMYLCASSPGGSRTGELFFGEGSRLTVL.

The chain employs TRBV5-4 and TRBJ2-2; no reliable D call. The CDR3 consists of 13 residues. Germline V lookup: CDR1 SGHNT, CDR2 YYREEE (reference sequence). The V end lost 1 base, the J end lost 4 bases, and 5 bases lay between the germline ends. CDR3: CASSLSITGELFF. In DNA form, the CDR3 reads TGTGCCAGCAGCTTGAGTATCACCGGGGAGCTGTTTTTT.

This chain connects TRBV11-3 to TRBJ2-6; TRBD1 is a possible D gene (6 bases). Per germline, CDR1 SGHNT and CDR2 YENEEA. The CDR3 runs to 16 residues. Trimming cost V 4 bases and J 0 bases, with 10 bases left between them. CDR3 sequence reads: CASSSTGSSGANVLTF. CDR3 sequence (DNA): TGTGCCAGCAGCTCTACAGGGTCCTCTGGGGCCAACGTCCTGACTTTC.

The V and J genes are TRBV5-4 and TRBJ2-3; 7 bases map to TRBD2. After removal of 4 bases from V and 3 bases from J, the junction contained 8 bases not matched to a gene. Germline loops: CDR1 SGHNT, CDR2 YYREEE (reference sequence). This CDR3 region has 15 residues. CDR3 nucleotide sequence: TGTGCCAGCAGCGGCGGGGGTCTTGGAACAGATACGCAGTATTTT. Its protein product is CASSGGGLGTDTQYF.

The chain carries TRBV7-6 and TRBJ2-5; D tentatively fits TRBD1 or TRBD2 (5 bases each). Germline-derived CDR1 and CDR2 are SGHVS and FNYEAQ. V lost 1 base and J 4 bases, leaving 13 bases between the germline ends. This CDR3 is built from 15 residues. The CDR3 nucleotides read TGTGCCAGCAGCTTAGGAGGGGTAGTAGGAGAGACCCAGTACTTC. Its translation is CASSLGGVVGETQYF.

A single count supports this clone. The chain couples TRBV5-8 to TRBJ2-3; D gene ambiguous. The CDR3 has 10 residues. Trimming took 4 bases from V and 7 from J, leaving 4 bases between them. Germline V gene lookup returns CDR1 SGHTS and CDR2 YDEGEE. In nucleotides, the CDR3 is TGTGCCAGCAGCGACCATACGCAGTATTTT. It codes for CASSDHTQYF.